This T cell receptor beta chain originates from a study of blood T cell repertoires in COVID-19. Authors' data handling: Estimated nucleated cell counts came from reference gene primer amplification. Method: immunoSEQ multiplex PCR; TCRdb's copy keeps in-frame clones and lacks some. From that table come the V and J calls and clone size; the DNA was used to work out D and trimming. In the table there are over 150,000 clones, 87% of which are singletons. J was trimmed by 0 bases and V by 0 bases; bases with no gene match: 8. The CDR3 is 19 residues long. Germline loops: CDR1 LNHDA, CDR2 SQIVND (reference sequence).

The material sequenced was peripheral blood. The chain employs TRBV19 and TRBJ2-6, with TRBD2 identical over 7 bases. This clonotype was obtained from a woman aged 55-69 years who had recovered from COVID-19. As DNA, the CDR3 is TGTGCCAGTAGTATAGATCTATGGGGAGGGAGCTCTGGGGCCAACGTCCTGACTTTC. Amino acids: CASSIDLWGGSSGANVLTF.